This passage covers 2 T cell receptor beta chains from one sample sequenced in a study of beta chain features in type 1 diabetes. Every isolated RNA sample was fully reverse transcribed, so sequencing captured expressed TCRB transcripts. TCRdb keeps only in-frame clones here, not all; method: immunoSEQ multiplex PCR. The repertoire holds almost 350,000 clones, 8% seen once, with more than 0.4% in the top ten. The sequencing sample was made of central memory CD4+ T cells from blood. Receptor source: a woman between 18 and 29 years old in good health.

This clone was seen a few times. This sequence joins TRBV4-2 and TRBJ2-1; D is undetermined. This CDR3 comprises 12 residues. CDR1 and CDR2 (germline): LGHNA, YNFKEQ. Trimming left V 1 base short and J 13 bases short, with 11 bases between. CDR3 in amino acids: CASSQVGQSQFF. The CDR3 nucleotides read TGTGCCAGCAGCCAAGTCGGCCAGAGTCAGTTCTTC.

The rearrangement joins TRBV7-2 to TRBJ2-3; D is undetermined. This CDR3 has 16 amino acids. Trimming left V 0 bases short and J 1 base short, with 11 bases between. The germline V gene has CDR1 SGHTA and CDR2 FQGNSA. The CDR3 reads CASSLALSAGTDTQYF. CDR3 coding DNA: TGTGCCAGCAGCTTAGCGCTTTCGGCCGGCACAGATACGCAGTATTTT. Drawing the rest from reference TRBV7-2 and TRBJ2-3, the complete variable domain is GAGVSQSPSNKVTEKGKDVELRCDPISGHTALYWYRQSLGQGLEFLIYFQGNSAPDKSGLPSDRFSAERTGGSVSTLTIQRTQQEDSAVYLCASSLALSAGTDTQYFGPGTRLTVL.